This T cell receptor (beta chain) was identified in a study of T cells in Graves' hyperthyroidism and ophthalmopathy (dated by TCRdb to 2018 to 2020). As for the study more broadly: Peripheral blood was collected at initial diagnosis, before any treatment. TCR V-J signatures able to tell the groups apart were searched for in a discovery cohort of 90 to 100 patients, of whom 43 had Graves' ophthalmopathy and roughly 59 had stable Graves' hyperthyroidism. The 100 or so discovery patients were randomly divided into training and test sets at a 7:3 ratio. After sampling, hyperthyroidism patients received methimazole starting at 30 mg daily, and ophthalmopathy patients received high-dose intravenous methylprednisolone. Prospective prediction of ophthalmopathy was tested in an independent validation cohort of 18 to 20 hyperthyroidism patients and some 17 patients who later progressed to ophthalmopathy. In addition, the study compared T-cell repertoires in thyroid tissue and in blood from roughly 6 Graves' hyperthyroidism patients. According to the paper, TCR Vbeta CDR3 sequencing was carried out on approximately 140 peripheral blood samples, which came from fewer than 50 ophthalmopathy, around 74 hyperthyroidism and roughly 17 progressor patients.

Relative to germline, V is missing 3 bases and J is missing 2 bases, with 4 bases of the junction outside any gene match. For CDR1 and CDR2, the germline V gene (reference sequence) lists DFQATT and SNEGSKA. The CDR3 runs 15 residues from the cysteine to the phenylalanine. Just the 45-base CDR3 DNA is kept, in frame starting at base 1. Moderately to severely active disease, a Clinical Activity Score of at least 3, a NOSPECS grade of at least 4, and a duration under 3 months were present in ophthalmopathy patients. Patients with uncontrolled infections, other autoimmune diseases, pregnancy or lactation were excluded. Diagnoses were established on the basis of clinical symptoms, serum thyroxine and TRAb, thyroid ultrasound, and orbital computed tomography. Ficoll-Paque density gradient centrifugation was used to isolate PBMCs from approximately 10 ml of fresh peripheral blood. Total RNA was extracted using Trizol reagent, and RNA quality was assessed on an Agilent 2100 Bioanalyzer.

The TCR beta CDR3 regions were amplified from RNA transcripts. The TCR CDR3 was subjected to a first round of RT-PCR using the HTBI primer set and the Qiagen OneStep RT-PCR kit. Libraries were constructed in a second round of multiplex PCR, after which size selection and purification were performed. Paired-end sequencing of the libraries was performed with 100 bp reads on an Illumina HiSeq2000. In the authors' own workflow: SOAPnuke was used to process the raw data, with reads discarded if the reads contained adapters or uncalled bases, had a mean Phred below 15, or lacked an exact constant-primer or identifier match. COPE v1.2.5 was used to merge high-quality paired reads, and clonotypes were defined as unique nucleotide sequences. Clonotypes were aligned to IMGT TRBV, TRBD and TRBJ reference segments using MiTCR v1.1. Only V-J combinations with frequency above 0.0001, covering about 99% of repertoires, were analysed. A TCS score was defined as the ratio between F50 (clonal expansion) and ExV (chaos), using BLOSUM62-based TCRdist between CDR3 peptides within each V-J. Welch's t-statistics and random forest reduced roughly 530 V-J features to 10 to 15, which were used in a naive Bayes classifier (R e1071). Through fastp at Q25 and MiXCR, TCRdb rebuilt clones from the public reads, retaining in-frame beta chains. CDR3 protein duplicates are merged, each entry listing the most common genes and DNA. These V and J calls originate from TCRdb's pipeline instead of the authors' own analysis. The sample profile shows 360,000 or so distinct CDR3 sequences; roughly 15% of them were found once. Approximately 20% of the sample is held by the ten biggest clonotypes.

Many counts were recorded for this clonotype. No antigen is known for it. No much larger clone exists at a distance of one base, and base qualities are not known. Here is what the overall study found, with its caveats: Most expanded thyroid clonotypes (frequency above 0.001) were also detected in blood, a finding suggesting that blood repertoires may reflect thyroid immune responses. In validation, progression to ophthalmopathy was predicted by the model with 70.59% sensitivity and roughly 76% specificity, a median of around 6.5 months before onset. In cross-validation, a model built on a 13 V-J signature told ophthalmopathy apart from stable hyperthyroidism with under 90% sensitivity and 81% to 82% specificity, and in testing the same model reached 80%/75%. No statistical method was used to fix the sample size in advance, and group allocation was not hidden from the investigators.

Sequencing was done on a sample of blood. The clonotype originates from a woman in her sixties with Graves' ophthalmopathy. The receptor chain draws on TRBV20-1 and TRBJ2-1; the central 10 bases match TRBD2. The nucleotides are TGCAGTGCTAGCCTAGCGGGAGCCCCCTACAATGAGCAGTTCTTC. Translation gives CSASLAGAPYNEQFF.